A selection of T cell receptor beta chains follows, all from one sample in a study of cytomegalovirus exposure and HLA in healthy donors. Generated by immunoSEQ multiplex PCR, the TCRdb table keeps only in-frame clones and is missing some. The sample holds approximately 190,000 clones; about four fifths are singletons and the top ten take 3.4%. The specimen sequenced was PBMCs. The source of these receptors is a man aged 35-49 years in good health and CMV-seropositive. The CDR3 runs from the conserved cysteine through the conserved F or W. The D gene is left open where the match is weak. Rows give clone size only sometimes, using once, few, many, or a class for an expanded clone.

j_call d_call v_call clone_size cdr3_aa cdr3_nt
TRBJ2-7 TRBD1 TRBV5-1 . CASSLVQGEYEQYF TGCGCCAGCAGCTTGGTTCAGGGGGAATACGAGCAGTACTTC
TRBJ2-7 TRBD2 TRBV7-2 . CASSLAGTSGKWYEQYF TGTGCCAGCAGCTTAGCGGGGACTAGCGGGAAGTGGTACGAGCAGTACTTC
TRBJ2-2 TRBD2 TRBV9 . CASSLGLAGTHSGELFF TGTGCCAGCAGCCTCGGACTAGCGGGGACTCACTCCGGGGAGCTGTTTTTT
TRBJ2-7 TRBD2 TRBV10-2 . CASSESLRGSYEQYF TGCGCCAGCAGTGAGTCATTGCGGGGGAGCTACGAGCAGTACTTC
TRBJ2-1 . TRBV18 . CASSPAAGDQGEQFF TGTGCCAGCTCACCAGCGGCAGGGGATCAAGGTGAGCAGTTCTTC
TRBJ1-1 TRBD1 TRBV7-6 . CASSPTTGGRTEAFF TGTGCCAGCAGCCCGACGACAGGGGGCAGAACTGAAGCTTTCTTT
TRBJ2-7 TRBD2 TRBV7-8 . CASSSTSGAYSYEQYF TGTGCCAGCAGCTCTACTAGCGGAGCCTACTCCTACGAGCAGTACTTC
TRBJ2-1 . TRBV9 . CASSVEGGLARNNEQFF TGTGCCAGCAGCGTAGAAGGTGGGCTAGCGCGGAACAATGAGCAGTTCTTC
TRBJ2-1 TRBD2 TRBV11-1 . CASSGVAGGFNEQFF TGTGCCAGCAGCGGGGTAGCGGGGGGTTTCAATGAGCAGTTCTTC
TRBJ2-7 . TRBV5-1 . CASSLFGSRGYEQYF TGCGCCAGCAGCTTGTTCGGCAGTCGGGGCTACGAGCAGTACTTC
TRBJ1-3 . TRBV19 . CASSIWGDSGSGNTIYF TGTGCCAGTAGTATTTGGGGAGACTCAGGCTCTGGAAACACCATATATTTT
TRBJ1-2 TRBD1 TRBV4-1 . CASSQTGGPLYGYTF TGCGCCAGCAGCCAAACAGGGGGCCCCCTCTATGGCTACACCTTC
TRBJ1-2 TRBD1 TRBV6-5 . CASSSARQGLYGYTF TGTGCCAGCAGTTCCGCCCGACAGGGCCTATATGGCTACACCTTC
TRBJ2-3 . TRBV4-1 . CASSRAGESTDTQYF TGCGCCAGCAGCCGCGCCGGGGAGAGCACAGATACGCAGTATTTT
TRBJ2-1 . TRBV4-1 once CASSHAGWPYNEQFF TGCGCCAGCAGCCATGCGGGGTGGCCCTACAATGAGCAGTTCTTC
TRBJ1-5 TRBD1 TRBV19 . CASMGQGNQPQHF TGTGCCAGTATGGGACAGGGAAATCAGCCCCAGCATTTT
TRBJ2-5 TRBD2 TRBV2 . CASSERAGDPAGRAGGRETQYF TGTGCCAGCAGTGAACGAGCGGGAGACCCCGCAGGGAGGGCCGGCGGGCGAGAGACCCAGTACTTC
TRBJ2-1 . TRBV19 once CASSPIGGGPYNEQFF TGTGCCAGTAGTCCCATTGGGGGCGGACCCTACAATGAGCAGTTCTTC
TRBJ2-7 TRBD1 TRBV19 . CASRVGTGDSYEQYF TGTGCCAGTAGGGTTGGGACAGGGGACTCCTACGAGCAGTACTTC
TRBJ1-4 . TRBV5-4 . CASSSLQGGGEKLFF TGTGCCAGCAGCTCCCTACAGGGTGGGGGTGAAAAACTGTTTTTT
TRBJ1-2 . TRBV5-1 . CASSLDTGDWGYTF TGCGCCAGCAGCTTGGATACGGGGGACTGGGGCTACACCTTC
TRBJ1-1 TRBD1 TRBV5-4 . CASSLDRGNTEAFF TGTGCCAGCAGCTTGGACAGGGGTAACACTGAAGCTTTCTTT
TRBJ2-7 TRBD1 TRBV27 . CASSLDRVRDEQYF TGTGCCAGCAGTCTGGACAGGGTTAGGGACGAGCAGTACTTC
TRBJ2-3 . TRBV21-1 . CASSTLTDTQYF TGTGCCAGCAGCACACTAACAGATACGCAGTATTTT
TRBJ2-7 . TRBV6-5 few CASSYDSAEQYF TGTGCCAGCAGTTACGACAGTGCGGAGCAGTACTTC
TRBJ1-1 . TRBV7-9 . CASSLVDYEAFF TGTGCCAGCAGCTTAGTTGACTATGAAGCTTTCTTT
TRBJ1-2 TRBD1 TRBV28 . CASRQGGSLSNYGYTF TGTGCCAGCAGGCAGGGGGGCAGCTTATCCAACTATGGCTACACCTTC
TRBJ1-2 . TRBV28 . CASSLRGGYTF TGTGCCAGCAGTTTAAGGGGAGGCTACACCTTC
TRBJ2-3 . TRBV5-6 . CASRLVDMSTDTQYF TGTGCCAGCAGATTGGTGGACATGAGCACAGATACGCAGTATTTT
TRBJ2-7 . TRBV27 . CASSSQAQRFSYEQYF TGTGCCAGCAGTTCTCAGGCCCAACGATTCTCCTACGAGCAGTACTTC
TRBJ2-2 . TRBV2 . CASSVFSTGGELFF TGTGCCAGCAGTGTTTTTAGCACTGGCGGGGAGCTGTTTTTT
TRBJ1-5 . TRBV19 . CASEETANQPQHF TGTGCCAGTGAGGAGACAGCCAATCAGCCCCAGCATTTT
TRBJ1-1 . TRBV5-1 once CASSLGQQNTEAFF TGCGCCAGCAGCTTGGGACAGCAGAACACTGAAGCTTTCTTT
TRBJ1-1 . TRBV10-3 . CAISSQGFGTEAFF TGTGCCATCAGTTCGCAGGGGTTCGGCACTGAAGCTTTCTTT
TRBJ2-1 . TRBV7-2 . CASSQQHDGNEQFF TGTGCCAGCAGCCAACAACACGATGGCAATGAGCAGTTCTTC
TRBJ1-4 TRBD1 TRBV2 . CASSAGQGLGEKLFF TGTGCCAGCAGTGCCGGACAGGGCCTCGGGGAAAAACTGTTTTTT
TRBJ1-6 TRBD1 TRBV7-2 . CASSFGTGINSPLHF TGTGCCAGCAGCTTCGGGACAGGGATAAATTCACCCCTCCACTTT
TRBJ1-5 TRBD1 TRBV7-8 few CASSLGTGHSNQPQHF TGTGCCAGCAGCTTAGGGACAGGCCATAGCAATCAGCCCCAGCATTTT
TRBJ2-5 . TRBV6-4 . CASNGGFRGGYF TGTGCCAGCAATGGGGGTTTTAGAGGGGGGTACTTC
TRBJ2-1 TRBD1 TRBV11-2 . CASSTDRVYGGPPFF TGTGCCAGCAGCACCGACAGGGTTTATGGTGGGCCGCCGTTCTTC
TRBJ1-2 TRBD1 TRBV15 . CATSRVGQGAVGYTF TGTGCCACCAGCAGAGTGGGACAGGGGGCGGTTGGCTACACCTTC
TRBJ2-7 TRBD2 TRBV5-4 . CASSSGLAGGEQYF TGTGCCAGCAGCTCTGGACTAGCGGGGGGTGAGCAGTACTTC
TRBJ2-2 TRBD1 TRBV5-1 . CASSHAEVWLGTGMSGELFF TGCGCCAGCAGCCACGCCGAAGTGTGGCTCGGGACAGGGATGAGCGGGGAGCTGTTTTTT
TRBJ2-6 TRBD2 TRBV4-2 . CASRWTSSGANVLTF TGTGCCAGCAGGTGGACTAGCTCTGGGGCCAACGTCCTGACTTTC
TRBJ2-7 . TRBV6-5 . CASSYRQATSQQYF TGTGCCAGCAGTTACCGGCAGGCTACGAGTCAGCAGTACTTC
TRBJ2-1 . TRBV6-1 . CASMRNRVESGEQFF TGTGCCAGCATGAGGAACAGGGTGGAATCGGGTGAGCAGTTCTTC
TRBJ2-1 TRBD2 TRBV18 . CASSPFGGLSSYNEQFF TGTGCCAGCTCACCATTCGGGGGGTTGAGCTCCTACAATGAGCAGTTCTTC
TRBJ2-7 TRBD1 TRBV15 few CATSPHHRGPPYEQYF TGTGCCACCAGCCCTCACCACAGGGGTCCTCCCTACGAGCAGTACTTC
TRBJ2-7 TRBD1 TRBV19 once CASSIDPGQGTYEQYF TGTGCCAGTAGTATAGATCCCGGACAGGGGACCTACGAGCAGTACTTC
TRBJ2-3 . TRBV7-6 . CASSLAPSEHTDTQYF TGTGCCAGCAGCTTAGCCCCTAGCGAACACACAGATACGCAGTATTTT
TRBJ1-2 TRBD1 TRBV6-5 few CASRTRDSHYGYTF TGTGCCAGCAGGACCCGGGACAGCCACTATGGCTACACCTTC
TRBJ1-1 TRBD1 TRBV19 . CASTPQGPNTEAFF TGTGCCAGTACCCCACAGGGGCCGAACACTGAAGCTTTCTTT
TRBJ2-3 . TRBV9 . CASSPRRATDTQYF TGTGCCAGCAGCCCGCGCAGGGCCACAGATACGCAGTATTTT
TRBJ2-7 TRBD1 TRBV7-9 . CASSIRPGQGAYEQYF TGTGCCAGCAGCATAAGACCGGGACAGGGGGCCTACGAGCAGTACTTC
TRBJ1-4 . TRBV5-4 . CASSLAGGEKLFF TGTGCCAGCAGCTTGGCGGGGGGTGAAAAACTGTTTTTT
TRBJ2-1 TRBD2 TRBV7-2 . CASSSTGTSGRAGDEQFF TGTGCCAGCAGCTCCACCGGGACTAGCGGGAGGGCCGGGGATGAGCAGTTCTTC
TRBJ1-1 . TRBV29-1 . CSVEDPQGFAEAFF TGCAGCGTTGAAGATCCCCAGGGGTTCGCTGAAGCTTTCTTT